Following are 25 T cell receptor beta chains from one sample sequenced in a study of blood T cell repertoires in COVID-19. TCRdb's table, derived via immunoSEQ multiplex PCR, lists solely in-frame clones and lacks some. The repertoire holds about 300,000 clones, with 84% as singletons. Material: peripheral blood. The source is a human donor with COVID-19, enrolled during active disease. The donor label of this sample is uncertain.

The gene calls are TRBV5-1 and TRBJ2-3, with D unclear. Germline CDR1 is SGHRS and CDR2 is YFSETQ. V was shortened by 0 bases and J by 4 bases, with 6 bases between the two germline ends. The CDR3 is made up of 13 amino acids. The CDR3 loop reads CASSLVGADTQYF. CDR3 DNA: TGCGCCAGCAGCTTGGTGGGCGCAGATACGCAGTATTTT.

The chain joins TRBV3-1 (or the pseudogene TRBV3-2) to TRBJ2-3, with TRBD2 identical over 9 bases. After removal of 1 base from V and 3 bases from J, the junction contained 5 bases not matched to a gene. The length of the CDR3 is 16 residues. The germline V gene has CDR1 LGHDT and CDR2 YNNKEL (reference sequence). The CDR3 DNA reads as TGTGCCAGCAGCCAAGGAGCGGGAGGCGGAACAGATACGCAGTATTTT. As protein: CASSQGAGGGTDTQYF.

This chain links TRBV3-1 (or the pseudogene TRBV3-2) with TRBJ2-1; 9 bases align to TRBD2. The CDR3 consists of 16 residues. Per germline, CDR1 LGHDT and CDR2 YNNKEL (reference sequence). The V and J ends lost 4 bases and 10 bases, in that order; junction bases with no gene match: 14. The CDR3 DNA reads TGTGCCAGCAGCCCGTTGACTAGCGGAGTTGTTGGGGAGCAGTTCTTC. Translated, it gives CASSPLTSGVVGEQFF.

CDR3 nucleotides: TGCGCCAGCAGCCAGGAGAGCAACAGGGACTACGAGCAGTACTTC. Amino acid sequence: CASSQESNRDYEQYF. The rearrangement uses TRBV4-3 and TRBJ2-7; possible D gene TRBD1, 6 bases. The CDR3 consists of 15 residues. The ends were cut back, 3 bases at V and 3 bases at J, with 15 bases in the middle. Germline CDR1 and CDR2: LGHNA and YSLEER.

Only one count was recorded for this clone. The chain links TRBV28 to TRBJ1-4, with a weak D call TRBD1 (6 bases). V lost 6 bases to trimming and J lost 7 bases, with 24 bases between them. This CDR3 has 17 residues. Germline CDR1 MDHEN, CDR2 SYDVKM. The CDR3 spells CASSPVVIGGRAEKLFF. The CDR3 DNA sequence: TGTGCCAGCAGCCCAGTCGTGATTGGGGGCCGCGCTGAAAAACTGTTTTTT. Full variable domain (outside the CDR3, taken from reference TRBV28 and TRBJ1-4): DVKVTQSSRYLVKRTGEKVFLECVQDMDHENMFWYRQDPGLGLRLIYFSYDVKMKEKGDIPEGYSVSREKKERFSLILESASTNQTSMYLCASSPVVIGGRAEKLFFGSGTQLSVL.

This chain connects TRBV3-1 (or the pseudogene TRBV3-2) to TRBJ1-1; a possible D gene is TRBD1 (5 bases). CDR1 LGHDT and CDR2 YNNKEL come from the germline V gene (reference sequence). This CDR3 region has 14 residues. V lost 3 bases and J lost 1, with 9 bases in between. CDR3 in DNA: TGTGCCAGCAGCCAGACAGACTCGAACACTGAAGCTTTCTTT. It translates to CASSQTDSNTEAFF.

The chain recombines TRBV20-1 with TRBJ1-1; tentative D call: TRBD1 (6 bases). CDR3 length: 11 residues. In germline, CDR1 is DFQATT, CDR2 SNEGSKA (reference sequence). V gave up 5 bases and J gave up 7 bases, with 11 bases separating them. The CDR3 sequence: CSAYTGFEAFF. CDR3 bases: TGCAGTGCTTATACAGGGTTTGAAGCTTTCTTT.

This chain links TRBV19 with TRBJ2-1; TRBD2 matches 7 bases. Germline V gives CDR1 LNHDA, CDR2 SQIVND (reference sequence). V lost 4 bases and J lost 6; bases outside the gene matches: 3. This CDR3 comprises 13 residues. CDR3 DNA: TGTGCCAGTAGTAGGGGACTATTCAATGAGCAGTTCTTC. It yields the protein CASSRGLFNEQFF.

The chain is built from TRBV15 and TRBJ2-7, with D maybe TRBD1 (6 bases). V was pared by 0 bases and J by 2 bases, with 11 bases between. The CDR3 runs to 15 residues. Germline V CDR1 and CDR2: LNHNV, YYDKDF (reference sequence). The CDR3 region is CATSRDPTGTYEQYF. For the CDR3, the DNA is TGTGCCACCAGCAGAGATCCTACAGGGACCTACGAGCAGTACTTC.

V and J are TRBV19 and TRBJ2-1; perhaps TRBD1 as D (5 bases). Germline V gene sequence: CDR1 LNHDA, CDR2 SQIVND (reference sequence). The CDR3 sequence is 17 residues long. The germline V and J ends were trimmed by 5 bases and 0 bases, with 17 bases remaining between them. The CDR3 region is CASSLRQLHSSYNEQFF. The CDR3 nucleotides are TGTGCCAGTAGTCTTCGACAGTTACATAGCTCCTACAATGAGCAGTTCTTC.

The rearrangement joins TRBV6-2 or TRBV6-3 to TRBJ1-1, with 7 nucleotides matching TRBD1. The germline V gene encodes CDR1 MNHEY and CDR2 SVGEGT. V lost 3 bases, J lost 0 bases, and 10 bases stayed unmatched. The CDR3 contains 17 residues. As DNA, the CDR3 is TGTGCCAGCAGTTATATGGCAGGGGGTACCATGAACACTGAAGCTTTCTTT. Its protein is CASSYMAGGTMNTEAFF.

This CDR3 is CASSTLVNQPQHF. CDR3 sequence (DNA): TGTGCCAGTTCTACGCTGGTTAATCAGCCCCAGCATTTT. J is TRBJ1-5 and V is TRBV27, with D uncertain. Deletions cut 9 bases from V and 4 bases from J, with 13 bases between. The germline gives CDR1 MNHEY, CDR2 SMNVEV (reference sequence). CDR3 size: 13 residues.

This clone was counted a single time. The chain links TRBV7-8 to TRBJ2-7, with 10 positions matching TRBD2. V shed 5 bases, J shed 0 bases, and the junction held 7 bases outside the gene matches. The germline V gene encodes CDR1 SGHVS and CDR2 FQNEAQ. The CDR3 loop spans 16 amino acids. The CDR3 sequence is CASSPAGTSVSYEQYF. As DNA, the CDR3 is TGTGCCAGCAGCCCCGCAGGGACTAGCGTCTCCTACGAGCAGTACTTC.

The gene calls are TRBV19 and TRBJ2-7, with 10 bases matching TRBD2. The CDR3 length is 14 residues. The germline V gene has CDR1 LNHDA and CDR2 SQIVND (reference sequence). V lost 7 bases to trimming and J lost 4 bases; unmatched junction nucleotides: 7. The CDR3 coding sequence is TGTGCCAGTACCCCAGCGGGAGGGGTGTACGAGCAGTACTTC. Its protein product is CASTPAGGVYEQYF.

The chain combines TRBV7-2 with TRBJ2-7; D is undetermined. The germline gives CDR1 SGHTA, CDR2 FQGNSA. The V end lost 3 bases, the J end lost 5 bases, and 11 bases lay between the germline ends. The CDR3 is made up of 13 amino acids. The CDR3 nucleotides are TGTGCCAGCAGCTTGCCTATCGACAACGAGCAGTACTTC. Translation gives CASSLPIDNEQYF.

The rearrangement links TRBV5-4 to TRBJ1-1, with TRBD1 matching 9 bases. This CDR3 region has 15 residues. The germline V gene encodes CDR1 SGHNT and CDR2 YYREEE (reference sequence). Unmatched junction bases numbered 4, after V lost 4 bases and J lost 0 bases. CDR3 loop: CASSPDRGMNTEAFF. CDR3 nucleotide sequence: TGTGCCAGCAGCCCCGACAGGGGGATGAACACTGAAGCTTTCTTT.

The chain links TRBV19 to TRBJ2-1; 10 nucleotides agree with TRBD2. The CDR3 spans 15 residues. The V gene's germline CDR1 is LNHDA and CDR2 SQIVND (reference sequence). V was clipped by 4 bases and J by 6 bases; unmatched bases: 6. This CDR3 is CASSKAGGTVNEQFF. The CDR3 DNA sequence: TGTGCCAGTAGTAAAGCGGGAGGGACGGTCAATGAGCAGTTCTTC. The complete variable domain, with remaining parts taken from reference TRBV19 and TRBJ2-1, reads DGGITQSPKYLFRKEGQNVTLSCEQNLNHDAMYWYRQDPGQGLRLIYYSQIVNDFQKGDIAEGYSVSREKKESFPLTVTSAQKNPTAFYLCASSKAGGTVNEQFFGPGTRLTVL.

This chain connects TRBV7-9 to TRBJ1-4; D might be TRBD1 (5 bases). The CDR3 is made up of 16 amino acids. Germline V gene data show CDR1 as SEHNR and CDR2 as FQNEAQ (reference sequence). V dropped 5 bases and J dropped 4 bases, with 17 bases sitting between them. CDR3 region: CASSPLIEDSNEKLFF. The CDR3 DNA reads TGTGCCAGCAGCCCCCTGATTGAAGACAGTAATGAAAAACTGTTTTTT.

The V gene is TRBV9, the J gene TRBJ2-2; 9 bases map to TRBD2. CDR1 is SGDLS, CDR2 YYNGEE, per germline. Trimming took 2 bases from V and 6 from J; bases not matched to a gene: 11. This CDR3 has 17 amino acids. In nucleotides, the CDR3 is TGTGCCAGCAGCGTTCGCGGTAGCGGGAGTTGGTCCGGGGAGCTGTTTTTT. Its protein is CASSVRGSGSWSGELFF.

The rearrangement uses TRBV28 and TRBJ1-2; D might be TRBD1 (6 bases). CDR1 is MDHEN, CDR2 SYDVKM, per germline. The CDR3 covers 13 residues. The V end was cut by 6 bases, the J end by 4 bases, with 12 bases between. The DNA of the CDR3 is TGTGCCAGCAGGCCAGGGGTCCCCTATGGCTACACCTTC. Translation: CASRPGVPYGYTF.

The table lists this clone with many counts. This chain joins TRBV28 and TRBJ1-4, with D uncertain. The germline CDR1 and CDR2 sequences are MDHEN and SYDVKM. V was cut by 8 bases and J by 8 bases, with 21 bases left in between. The CDR3 has 15 amino acids. CDR3 amino acids: CASGLIPGASEKLFF. The CDR3 DNA follows: TGTGCCAGCGGACTCATACCGGGAGCCTCGGAAAAACTGTTTTTT.

The V gene is TRBV7-2, the J gene TRBJ2-2, with D possibly being TRBD2 (5 bases). Per the germline V gene, CDR1 is SGHTA and CDR2 is FQGNSA. The CDR3 totals 16 residues. V lost 2 bases and J 3 bases, leaving 13 bases between the germline ends. The chain's CDR3 is CASSLRGRVDTGELFF. The CDR3 DNA is TGTGCCAGCAGCTTAAGAGGGAGAGTCGACACCGGGGAGCTGTTTTTT.

This chain uses TRBV9 with TRBJ2-7, with 9 positions matching TRBD1. V lost 3 bases to trimming and J lost 0 bases; unmatched junction nucleotides: 4. Germline V gene data show CDR1 as SGDLS and CDR2 as YYNGEE. This CDR3 is 15 amino acids long. CDR3 in DNA: TGTGCCAGCAGCGCCAGGACAGGGGCCTCCTACGAGCAGTACTTC. It translates to CASSARTGASYEQYF.

The chain links TRBV11-2 to TRBJ1-5; maybe TRBD1 (5 bases). Between the trimmed V and J ends, which lost 5 bases and 0 bases, there was a span of 20 bases. CDR3 size: 18 residues. In germline, CDR1 is SGHAT, CDR2 FQNNGV. The CDR3 loop is CASSRNPQGPNSNQPQHF. The CDR3 DNA is TGTGCCAGCAGCCGGAACCCCCAGGGCCCGAATAGCAATCAGCCCCAGCATTTT. Full variable domain (missing parts from reference TRBV11-2 and TRBJ1-5): EAGVAQSPRYKIIEKRQSVAFWCNPISGHATLYWYQQILGQGPKLLIQFQNNGVVDDSQLPKDRFSAERLKGVDSTLKIQPAKLEDSAVYLCASSRNPQGPNSNQPQHFGDGTRLSIL.

This clone was counted a few times. The CDR3 reads CASSTRQRYYEQYF. The CDR3 DNA reads TGTGCCAGCAGCACAAGACAGCGTTACTACGAGCAGTACTTC. The chain couples TRBV7-8 to TRBJ2-7, with D maybe TRBD1 (5 bases). This CDR3 has 14 residues. Germline V lookup: CDR1 SGHVS, CDR2 FQNEAQ. V was trimmed by 5 bases and J by 3 bases, leaving 14 bases between them.